The clone carrying this TCR beta chain came up once. V was cut by 0 bases and J by 3 bases, with 12 bases left in between. Germline V gene lookup returns CDR1 MGHRA and CDR2 YSYEKL. The CDR3 spans 15 residues. This record belongs to a study of T cells in Graves' hyperthyroidism and ophthalmopathy. RNA transcripts provided the source from which TCR beta CDR3 regions were amplified. The study used the HTBI primer set for a first-round RT-PCR of the TCR CDR3. TCRdb recomputed calls from the multiplex PCR reads with MiXCR, one row per CDR3 protein. The table has a few hundred thousand distinct CDR3 sequences, 15% to 18% seen once.

Sample: blood. This clonotype was sampled from a woman in her 30s with Graves' hyperthyroidism. The rearrangement uses TRBV4-1 and TRBJ2-7, with D possibly matching TRBD2 (6 bases). This CDR3 reads CASSQEPGVSYEQYF. The CDR3 bases are TGCGCCAGCAGCCAAGAACCGGGAGTAAGCTACGAGCAGTACTTC.